This entry lists 12 T cell receptor beta chains sequenced from one sample in a study of CD8+CD57+ T cells in acquired aplastic anemia. Genomic DNA templated the TCR beta VDJ and CDR3 profiling. Each CDR3 protein gets one entry after TCRdb re-called the reads with MiXCR. Among about 200,000 distinct CDR3 sequences, less than 75% were seen once, and the ten largest hold about 60%. Before being chosen for sequencing, patients had shown CD8+CD57+ cell expansion by flow cytometry. Material: sorted CD4+, CD8+, or CD8+CD57+ T cells (not recorded which) from PBMCs. The origin of the receptors is a human donor with aplastic anemia.

The genes are TRBV9 and TRBJ2-2; D assignment may be TRBD1 or TRBD2 (5 bases each). Looked up from germline, CDR1 is SGDLS and CDR2 is YYNGEE. The CDR3 loop spans 14 amino acids. The germline V and J ends were trimmed by 3 bases and 3 bases, with 9 bases remaining between them. The CDR3 DNA reads TGTGCCAGCAGCGCCGGGACGCACACCGGGGAGCTGTTTTTT. Protein: CASSAGTHTGELFF.

This clonotype has only a few counts. V and J are TRBV7-9 and TRBJ1-6, with D maybe TRBD1 (6 bases). Germline CDR1 is SEHNR and CDR2 is FQNEAQ (reference sequence). The CDR3 is made up of 17 amino acids. V lost 1 base, J lost 7 bases, and 17 bases lay in between. CDR3 nucleotide sequence: TGTGCCAGCAGCTTAGGACTGGGACACGACGTGAATTCACCCCTCCACTTT. This codes for CASSLGLGHDVNSPLHF.

The sample holds one count of this clonotype. The chain combines TRBV20-1 with TRBJ2-5; D gene uncertain. This CDR3 is built from 12 residues. Per germline, CDR1 DFQATT and CDR2 SNEGSKA (reference sequence). Trimming stripped 3 bases from V and 4 bases from J, with 9 bases between. In DNA, the CDR3 is TGCAGTGCTAGGAGGAGCTTAGAGACCCAGTACTTC. Its protein is CSARRSLETQYF.

The V and J genes are TRBV19 and TRBJ1-1, with 8 bases fitting TRBD1. CDR3 length: 15 amino acids. Trimming took 4 bases from V and 4 from J; bases not matched to a gene: 8. Germline CDR1 LNHDA, CDR2 SQIVND (reference sequence). The CDR3 protein is CASSTGGAGGTEAFF. The CDR3 nucleotides are TGTGCCAGTAGTACAGGGGGCGCGGGAGGCACTGAAGCTTTCTTT. Full variable domain (outside the CDR3, taken from reference TRBV19 and TRBJ1-1): DGGITQSPKYLFRKEGQNVTLSCEQNLNHDAMYWYRQDPGQGLRLIYYSQIVNDFQKGDIAEGYSVSREKKESFPLTVTSAQKNPTAFYLCASSTGGAGGTEAFFGQGTRLTVV.

The table lists this clonotype with many counts. This chain connects TRBV29-1 to TRBJ1-6; D remains ambiguous. V lost 4 bases, J lost 14 bases, and 15 bases lay in between. CDR3 length: 12 residues. Germline V gives CDR1 SQVTM, CDR2 ANQGSEA. CDR3 protein: CSVVSPPGTLHF. CDR3 nucleotide sequence: TGCAGCGTTGTATCTCCCCCAGGAACCCTCCACTTT.

The DNA for the CDR3 is TGTGCCAGCAGCTTGGATAGCAGGGTGGGTCCGTTACTAGAGACCCAGTACTTC. Its protein product is CASSLDSRVGPLLETQYF. The chain uses TRBV5-5 and TRBJ2-5, with TRBD1 as a possible D gene (5 bases). V dropped 0 bases and J dropped 4 bases, with 22 bases sitting between them. Germline V lookup: CDR1 SGHKS, CDR2 YYEKEE (reference sequence). CDR3 length: 18 amino acids.

The V gene is TRBV19, the J gene TRBJ1-1; D is perhaps TRBD1 (6 bases). CDR3 length: 11 amino acids. The V and J ends lost 6 bases and 12 bases respectively, with 14 bases between them. Germline V gives CDR1 LNHDA, CDR2 SQIVND (reference sequence). DNA of the CDR3: TGTGCCAGTAGCCCCGGACAGCGGACTTTCTTT. Translating gives CASSPGQRTFF.

The gene calls are TRBV7-3 and TRBJ2-7; 7 bases agree with TRBD1. The germline gives CDR1 SGHTA, CDR2 FQGTGA. V lost 6 bases and J lost 7; bases outside the gene matches: 15. The CDR3 is made up of 15 amino acids. Here the CDR3 reads CASRPGQANTGEQYF. DNA of the CDR3: TGTGCCAGCAGACCCGGACAGGCGAACACCGGGGAGCAGTACTTC. Drawing the rest from reference TRBV7-3 and TRBJ2-7, the complete variable domain is GAGVSQTPSNKVTEKGKYVELRCDPISGHTALYWYRQSLGQGPEFLIYFQGTGAADDSGLPNDRFFAVRPEGSVSTLKIQRTERGDSAVYLCASRPGQANTGEQYFGPGTRLTVT.

The chain couples TRBV19 to TRBJ1-1; D gene unclear. Germline CDR1 reads LNHDA; CDR2 reads SQIVND (reference sequence). V was shortened by 3 bases and J by 3 bases, with 11 bases between the two germline ends. There are 14 residues in the CDR3. CDR3 protein: CASSISYWDTEAFF. The CDR3 DNA sequence: TGTGCCAGTAGTATTAGCTACTGGGACACTGAAGCTTTCTTT.

The V call is TRBV10-2, the J call TRBJ1-2, with D perhaps matching TRBD1 (5 bases). Looked up from germline, CDR1 is WSHSY and CDR2 is SAAADI. Trimming shortened V by 3 bases and J by 1 base, and 6 bases separated the two germline ends. The CDR3 is made up of 13 amino acids. CDR3 nucleotide sequence: TGCGCCAGCAGTGAAGACAGTAACTATGGCTACACCTTC. Translating it yields CASSEDSNYGYTF.

This rearrangement joins TRBV20-1 to TRBJ2-5; no firm D call. The V gene's germline CDR1 is DFQATT and CDR2 SNEGSKA (reference sequence). Trimming shortened V by 3 bases and J by 4 bases, and 6 bases separated the two germline ends. The CDR3 consists of 11 residues. CDR3 coding DNA: TGCAGTGCTAGGATAGGAGAGACCCAGTACTTC. It is translated as CSARIGETQYF.

This clonotype was detected once. V usage is TRBV5-4 and J usage is TRBJ2-5; D uncertain. Germline CDR1 reads SGHNT; CDR2 reads YYREEE (reference sequence). The CDR3 runs 13 residues. V lost 0 bases and J lost 5, with 8 bases in between. The CDR3 here is CASSLERSETQYF. The CDR3 region has the DNA TGTGCCAGCAGCTTGGAGCGATCCGAGACCCAGTACTTC.